The 4 T cell receptor beta chains listed next were all sequenced from one sample in a study of cytomegalovirus exposure and HLA in healthy donors. The PCR employed 60 Vbeta primers together with 13 Jbeta primers. The method was immunoSEQ multiplex PCR; TCRdb's version includes in-frame clones alone and lacks a portion of them. This sample carries some 190,000 clones, just under 75% of them seen once, and the ten largest clones take 4.5% to 5.5%. Sequencing was performed on PBMCs. Receptors originate from a man aged 30 to 45 in good health and CMV-seropositive.

The CDR3 region is CASSFGQVNTEAFF. The DNA for the CDR3 is TGTGCCAGCAGCTTTGGGCAAGTGAACACTGAAGCTTTCTTT. The rearrangement uses TRBV7-9 and TRBJ1-1; D gene unclear. This CDR3 is built from 14 residues. V was shortened by 3 bases and J by 0 bases, with 8 bases between the two germline ends. The germline V gene encodes CDR1 SEHNR and CDR2 FQNEAQ (reference sequence). Full variable domain (outside the CDR3, taken from reference TRBV7-9 and TRBJ1-1): DTGVSQNPRHKITKRGQNVTFRCDPISEHNRLYWYRQTLGQGPEFLTYFQNEAQLEKSRLLSDRFSAERPKGSFSTLEIQRTEQGDSAMYLCASSFGQVNTEAFFGQGTRLTVV.

With respect to this clone: A read error may be the cause here, since a much bigger clone is one base away. V usage is TRBV28 and J usage is TRBJ2-7, with 7 positions matching TRBD2. V lost 6 bases, J lost 2 bases, and 4 bases stayed unmatched. The CDR3 loop spans 13 amino acids. Germline V gene sequence: CDR1 MDHEN, CDR2 SYDVKM. CDR3 amino acids: CASRGGSTYEQYF. CDR3 bases: TGTGCCAGCAGGGGCGGGAGTACCTACGAGCAGTACTTC. Drawing the rest from reference TRBV28 and TRBJ2-7, the complete variable domain is DVKVTQSSRYLVKRTGEKVFLECVQDMDHENMFWYRQDPGLGLRLIYFSYDVKMKEKGDIPEGYSVSREKKERFSLILESASTNQTSMYLCASRGGSTYEQYFGPGTRLTVT.

This chain connects TRBV19 to TRBJ1-4; weak D call: TRBD1 (6 bases). Germline lookup yields CDR1 LNHDA and CDR2 SQIVND (reference sequence). The ends were cut back, 6 bases at V and 8 bases at J, with 13 bases in the middle. The CDR3 has 13 amino acids. The CDR3 loop is CASRGARNEKLFF. As DNA, the CDR3 is TGTGCCAGTAGGGGGGCAAGAAACGAAAAACTGTTTTTT.

This clone was seen once. The chain is built from TRBV5-1 and TRBJ2-5; TRBD2 might be the D (6 bases). V was cut by 6 bases and J by 0 bases, with 18 bases left in between. This CDR3 contains 16 residues. Germline CDR1 is SGHRS and CDR2 is YFSETQ. CDR3 sequence reads: CASTGASTFHQETQYF. CDR3 DNA: TGCGCCAGCACGGGAGCTAGCACATTCCACCAAGAGACCCAGTACTTC.